The 11 T cell receptor beta chains below were found in one sample sequenced in a study of T cell changes during pregnancy in multiple sclerosis. The assay was immunoSEQ multiplex PCR, and TCRdb's table has in-frame clones only and misses some. The data show about 75,000 clones, over 85% seen once. The source was CD4+ T cells from peripheral blood mononuclear cells, collected after pregnancy. These receptors were obtained from a female donor with multiple sclerosis, enrolled in a pregnancy study.

This rearrangement joins TRBV7-8 to TRBJ2-2; D is unclear. Trimming shortened V by 0 bases and J by 0 bases, and 8 bases separated the two germline ends. Germline V gene sequence: CDR1 SGHVS, CDR2 FQNEAQ. CDR3 length: 16 residues. Here the CDR3 reads CASSLAITANTGELFF. As DNA, the CDR3 is TGTGCCAGCAGCTTAGCGATAACAGCGAACACCGGGGAGCTGTTTTTT.

This chain links TRBV15 with TRBJ2-2; TRBD2 matches 11 bases. CDR3 length: 16 residues. Germline V gene data show CDR1 as LNHNV and CDR2 as YYDKDF (reference sequence). V shed 0 bases, J shed 7 bases, and the junction held 4 bases outside the gene matches. CDR3 sequence: CATSRDSGLAGGELFF. Here the CDR3 DNA reads TGTGCCACCAGCAGAGATTCCGGACTAGCGGGCGGGGAGCTGTTTTTT.

This chain uses TRBV15 with TRBJ2-3; a possible D gene is TRBD1 (5 bases). The ends were cut back, 6 bases at V and 0 bases at J, with 7 bases in the middle. This CDR3 comprises 13 residues. CDR1 is LNHNV and CDR2 is YYDKDF in the germline V gene (reference sequence). In DNA form, the CDR3 reads TGTGCCACCAGGGCAGGGAGCACAGATACGCAGTATTTT. It encodes CATRAGSTDTQYF.

J is TRBJ2-7 and V is TRBV9; tentative D call: TRBD1 (5 bases). Germline CDR1 SGDLS, CDR2 YYNGEE. CDR3 size: 15 residues. Trimming removed 1 base at V and 4 bases at J, with 15 bases between. The CDR3 bases are TGTGCCAGCAGCGTACAGGGAAATACCATTTACGAGCAGTACTTC. Amino acids: CASSVQGNTIYEQYF.

This chain uses TRBV7-6 with TRBJ2-5; TRBD2 is a possible D gene (7 bases). Trimming left V 1 base short and J 2 bases short, with 14 bases between. The CDR3 contains 16 residues. CDR1 and CDR2 (germline): SGHVS, FNYEAQ. The CDR3 sequence: CASSLGGGGTQETQYF. DNA for the CDR3: TGTGCCAGCAGCTTAGGGGGAGGGGGGACACAAGAGACCCAGTACTTC.

The J gene is TRBJ1-2, the V gene TRBV5-8; 7 bases line up with TRBD1. Losses at the gene ends were 3 bases for V and 10 bases for J; bases not matched to a gene: 12. This CDR3 spans 14 amino acids. In germline, CDR1 is SGHTS, CDR2 YDEGEE. The CDR3 region is CASSYPGQRLYYTF. The CDR3 DNA is TGTGCCAGCAGCTATCCGGGACAGCGATTATACTACACCTTC.

This chain links TRBV13 with TRBJ2-1; D is perhaps TRBD2 (5 bases). Trimming left V 6 bases short and J 4 bases short, with 10 bases between. Germline V gene lookup returns CDR1 PRHDT and CDR2 FYEKMQ (reference sequence). There are 13 residues in the CDR3. The CDR3 spells CASRRTVYNEQFF. Written as DNA, the CDR3 is TGTGCCAGCAGACGGACTGTATACAATGAGCAGTTCTTC. Looking up the rest from reference TRBV13 and TRBJ2-1 gives the full variable domain: AAGVIQSPRHLIKEKRETATLKCYPIPRHDTVYWYQQGPGQDPQFLISFYEKMQSDKGSIPDRFSAQQFSDYHSELNMSSLELGDSALYFCASRRTVYNEQFFGPGTRLTVL.

The chain carries TRBV19 and TRBJ1-5, with D unresolved. The V gene's germline CDR1 is LNHDA and CDR2 SQIVND (reference sequence). V was pared by 4 bases and J by 6 bases, with 10 bases between. CDR3 size: 13 residues. In DNA form, the CDR3 reads TGTGCCAGTAGTAGTATCCCCGGTCAGCCCCAGCATTTT. Its protein product is CASSSIPGQPQHF.

The count of this clone is one. The chain carries TRBV5-4 and TRBJ1-4, with unresolved D. In germline, CDR1 is SGHNT, CDR2 YYREEE (reference sequence). The CDR3 extends over 16 amino acids. V lost 0 bases and J 5 bases, leaving 14 bases between the germline ends. CDR3 in amino acids: CASSLAVHGRNEKLFF. As DNA, the CDR3 is TGTGCCAGCAGCTTGGCAGTTCATGGGCGAAATGAAAAACTGTTTTTT. Filled out from reference TRBV5-4 and TRBJ1-4, the complete variable domain reads ETGVTQSPTHLIKTRGQQVTLRCSSQSGHNTVSWYQQALGQGPQFIFQYYREEENGRGNFPPRFSGLQFPNYSSELNVNALELDDSALYLCASSLAVHGRNEKLFFGSGTQLSVL.

The J gene is TRBJ2-1, the V gene TRBV28; no firm D call. Germline CDR1 MDHEN, CDR2 SYDVKM. CDR3 length: 11 residues. CDR3 region: CAISSYNEQFF. In nucleotides, the CDR3 is TGTGCTATCAGCTCCTACAATGAGCAGTTCTTC.

V gene TRBV7-9 combines with J gene TRBJ2-7; 12 bases agree with TRBD2. CDR1 SEHNR and CDR2 FQNEAQ come from the germline V gene (reference sequence). The CDR3 consists of 16 residues. V was pared by 4 bases and J by 4 bases, with 8 bases of the junction left unmatched. CDR3 residues: CASSSNLAGGLYEQYF. CDR3 DNA: TGTGCCAGCAGCTCCAACCTAGCGGGAGGGCTTTACGAGCAGTACTTC.